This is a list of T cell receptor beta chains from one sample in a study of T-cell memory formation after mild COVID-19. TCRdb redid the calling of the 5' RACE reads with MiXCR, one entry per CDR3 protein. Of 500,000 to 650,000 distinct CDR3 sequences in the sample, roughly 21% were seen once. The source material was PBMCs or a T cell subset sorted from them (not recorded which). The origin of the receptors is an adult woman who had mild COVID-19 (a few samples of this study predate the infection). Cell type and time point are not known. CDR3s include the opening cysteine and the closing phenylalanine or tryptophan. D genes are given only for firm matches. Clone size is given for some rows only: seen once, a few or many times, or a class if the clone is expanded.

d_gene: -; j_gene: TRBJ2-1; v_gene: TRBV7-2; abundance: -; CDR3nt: TGTGCCAGCAGCCGACGCGTGGGAAGCAATGAGCAGTTCTTC; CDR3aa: CASSRRVGSNEQFF
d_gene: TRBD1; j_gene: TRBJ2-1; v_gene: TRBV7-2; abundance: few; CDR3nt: TGTGCCAGCAGCCGAGAAACAGGGGCAAGCTCCTACAATGAGCAGTTCTTC; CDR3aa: CASSRETGASSYNEQFF
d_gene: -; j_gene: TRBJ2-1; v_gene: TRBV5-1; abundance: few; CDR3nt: TGCGCAGTTGGGCCGGGCGGGGCCTACAATGAGCAGTTCTTC; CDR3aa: CAVGPGGAYNEQFF
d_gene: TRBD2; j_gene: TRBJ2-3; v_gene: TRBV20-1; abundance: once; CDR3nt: TGCAGTGCCATCCGCGGGGGGAGCACAGATACGCAGTATTTT; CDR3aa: CSAIRGGSTDTQYF
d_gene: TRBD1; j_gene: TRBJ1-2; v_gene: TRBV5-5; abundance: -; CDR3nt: TGTGCCAGCAGCTTGGCGACAGGGTCTCACTATGGCTACACCTTC; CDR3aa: CASSLATGSHYGYTF
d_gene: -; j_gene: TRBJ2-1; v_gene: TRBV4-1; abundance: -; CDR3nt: TGCGCCAGCAGCCAAGGAATAGAAAACAATGAGCAGTTCTTC; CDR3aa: CASSQGIENNEQFF
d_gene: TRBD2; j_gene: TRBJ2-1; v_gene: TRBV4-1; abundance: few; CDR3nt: TGCGCCAGCAGCCAAGATTCGGCTAGCGGGGGAAATGAGCAGTTCTTC; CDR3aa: CASSQDSASGGNEQFF
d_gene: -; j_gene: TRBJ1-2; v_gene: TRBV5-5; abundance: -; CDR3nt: TGTGCCAGCAGCGACCTTTTGGAGGGCAAGGTTGGCTACACCTTC; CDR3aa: CASSDLLEGKVGYTF
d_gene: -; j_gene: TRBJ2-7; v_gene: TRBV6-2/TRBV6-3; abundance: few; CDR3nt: TGTGCCAGCAGTTACTCAACCGAGCAGTACTTC; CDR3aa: CASSYSTEQYF
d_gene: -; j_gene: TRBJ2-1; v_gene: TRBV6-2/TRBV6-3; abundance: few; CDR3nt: TGTGCCAGCACTGGGGGCAGGGGTCGTAATGAGCAGTTCTTC; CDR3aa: CASTGGRGRNEQFF
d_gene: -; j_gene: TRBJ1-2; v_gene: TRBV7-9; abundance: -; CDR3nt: TGTGCCAGCAGCTTGGCACAGGGAGGCTATGGCTACACCTTC; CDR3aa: CASSLAQGGYGYTF
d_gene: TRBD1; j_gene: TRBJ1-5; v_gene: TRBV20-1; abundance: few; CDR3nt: TGCAGTGCTAGAGTGACAGGGGAGGTGTACTATAGCAATCAGCCCCAGCATTTT; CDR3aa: CSARVTGEVYYSNQPQHF
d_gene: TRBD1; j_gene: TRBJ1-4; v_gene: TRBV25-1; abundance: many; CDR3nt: TGTGCCAGCAGTGACGGACAGGGAGCTAATGAAAAACTGTTTTTT; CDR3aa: CASSDGQGANEKLFF
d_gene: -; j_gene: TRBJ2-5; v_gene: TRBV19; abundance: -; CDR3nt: TGTGCCAGTAGTCCCTCCAACCAAGAGACCCAGTACTTC; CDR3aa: CASSPSNQETQYF
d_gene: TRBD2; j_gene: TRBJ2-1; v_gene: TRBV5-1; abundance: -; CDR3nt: TGCGCCAGCAGCTTGGTGAGCGGGGGGGCCGCCGATGAGCAGTTCTTC; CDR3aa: CASSLVSGGAADEQFF
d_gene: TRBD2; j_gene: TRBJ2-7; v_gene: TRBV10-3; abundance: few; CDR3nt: TGTGCCATCAGTGACGGTGGTAGCGGGGGCTACGAGCAGTACTTC; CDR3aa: CAISDGGSGGYEQYF
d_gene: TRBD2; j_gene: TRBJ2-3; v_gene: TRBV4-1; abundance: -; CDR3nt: TGCGCCAGCAGCCAAGCGGGGGGAGATCTTGGCTACACAGATACGCAGTATTTT; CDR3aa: CASSQAGGDLGYTDTQYF
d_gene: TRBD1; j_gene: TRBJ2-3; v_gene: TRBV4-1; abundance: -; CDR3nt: TGCGCCAGCAGCGGACCGGGACAGGGTACGCAGTATTTT; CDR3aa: CASSGPGQGTQYF
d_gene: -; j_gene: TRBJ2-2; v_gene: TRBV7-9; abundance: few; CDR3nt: TGTGCCAGCAGCCCAGAGGCAGGGCTCGGGAACACCGGGGAGCTGTTTTTT; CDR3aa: CASSPEAGLGNTGELFF
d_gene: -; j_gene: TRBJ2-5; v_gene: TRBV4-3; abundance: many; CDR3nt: TGCGCCCGCCCAAGGGGTAAAGAGACCCAGTACTTC; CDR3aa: CARPRGKETQYF
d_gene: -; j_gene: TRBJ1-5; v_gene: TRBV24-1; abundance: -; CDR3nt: TGTGCCACCAGTGAGACTACTGGCAATTGGGCCAATCAGCCCCAGCATTTT; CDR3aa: CATSETTGNWANQPQHF
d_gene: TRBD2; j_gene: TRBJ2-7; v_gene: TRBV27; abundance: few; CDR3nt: TGTGCCAGCAGTTTTGGTGCACGCGGGGGAACGGAGCAGTACTTC; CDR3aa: CASSFGARGGTEQYF
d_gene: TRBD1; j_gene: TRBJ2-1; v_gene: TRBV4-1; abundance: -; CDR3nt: TGCGCCAGCAGGCGTCCCGGGACAGAGCAATACAATGAGCAGTTCTTC; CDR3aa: CASRRPGTEQYNEQFF
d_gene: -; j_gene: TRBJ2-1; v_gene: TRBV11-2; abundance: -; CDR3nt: TGTGCCAGCAGCTTCTTTCCCTCCTACAATGAGCAGTTCTTC; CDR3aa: CASSFFPSYNEQFF
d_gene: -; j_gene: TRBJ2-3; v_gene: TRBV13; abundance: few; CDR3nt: TGTGCCAGCAGCCTGCCGGGACAAGCTACAGATACGCAGTATTTT; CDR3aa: CASSLPGQATDTQYF
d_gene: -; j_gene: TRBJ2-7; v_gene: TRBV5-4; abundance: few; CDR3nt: TGTGCCAGCAGCAGAGGCGGGACTGACTACGAGCAGTACTTC; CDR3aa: CASSRGGTDYEQYF
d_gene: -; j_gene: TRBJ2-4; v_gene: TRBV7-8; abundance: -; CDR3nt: TGTGCCAGCAGCACTCCGGGGTCCCAGCGGCACATTCAGTACTTC; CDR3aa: CASSTPGSQRHIQYF
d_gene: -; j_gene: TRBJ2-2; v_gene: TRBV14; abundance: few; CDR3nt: TGTGCCAGCAGCCCAAACGCCAGGACCGGGGAGCTGTTTTTT; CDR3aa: CASSPNARTGELFF
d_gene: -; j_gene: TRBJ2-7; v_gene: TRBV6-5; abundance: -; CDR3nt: TGTGCCAGCAGCAGGGAAGGAAGGGGGGACTACGAGCAGTACTTC; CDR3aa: CASSREGRGDYEQYF
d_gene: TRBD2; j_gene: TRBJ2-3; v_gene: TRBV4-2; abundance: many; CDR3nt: TGTGCCAGCAGCCAAGACCGGGAGGTGCCCGGGCAGTATTTT; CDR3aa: CASSQDREVPGQYF
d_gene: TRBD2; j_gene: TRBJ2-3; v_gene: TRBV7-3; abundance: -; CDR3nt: TGTGCCAGCAGCTCCGGGACTAGCGGGGCTACGCAGTATTTT; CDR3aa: CASSSGTSGATQYF
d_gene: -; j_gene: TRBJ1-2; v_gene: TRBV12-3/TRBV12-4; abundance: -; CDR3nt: TGTGCCAGCAGCCCCGGGCAGGCTTTAGATGGCTACACCTTC; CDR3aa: CASSPGQALDGYTF
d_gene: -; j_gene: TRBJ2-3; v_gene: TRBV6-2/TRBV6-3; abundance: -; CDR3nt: TGTGCCAGCAGTTACTCGAGTCGTACCGCCGTGGCAGTCACAGATACGCAGTATTTT; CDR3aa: CASSYSSRTAVAVTDTQYF
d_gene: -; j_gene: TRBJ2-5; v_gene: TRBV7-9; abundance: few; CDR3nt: TGTGCCAGCAGTCCCGGGCCCGGGGGGACCCAGTACTTC; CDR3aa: CASSPGPGGTQYF
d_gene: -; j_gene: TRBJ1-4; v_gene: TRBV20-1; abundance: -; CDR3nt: TGCACCCCCGGGGCCCGGGGGGGTGAAAAACTGTTTTTT; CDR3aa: CTPGARGGEKLFF
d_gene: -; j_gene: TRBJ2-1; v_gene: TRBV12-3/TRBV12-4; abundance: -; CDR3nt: TGTGCCAGCAGTTTATTTGACATATACAATGAGCAGTTCTTC; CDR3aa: CASSLFDIYNEQFF
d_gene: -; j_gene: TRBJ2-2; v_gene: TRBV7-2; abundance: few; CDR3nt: TGTGCCAGCAGCTGGTTTTCCCCGGGGGAGCTGTTTTTT; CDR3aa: CASSWFSPGELFF
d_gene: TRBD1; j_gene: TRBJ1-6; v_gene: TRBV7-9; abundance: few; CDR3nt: TGTGCCAGCAGCTTATTTGCGGCAGGGGGCGTATTGAGGACTAATTCACCCCTCCACTTT; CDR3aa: CASSLFAAGGVLRTNSPLHF
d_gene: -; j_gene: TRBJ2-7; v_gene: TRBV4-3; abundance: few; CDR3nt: TGCGCCAGCAGCCAAGGTCTAAGGGCGCAGCAGTACTTC; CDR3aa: CASSQGLRAQQYF
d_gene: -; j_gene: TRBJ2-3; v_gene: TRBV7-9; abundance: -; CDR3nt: TGTGCCAGCAGCTCTACAGGGAAGAGGGCAGATACGCAGTATTTT; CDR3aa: CASSSTGKRADTQYF